This TCR beta chain was obtained from a study of OX40 agonist ivuxolimab in advanced cancers. Looking at the study overall: Dose-escalation patients' cancers were hepatocellular carcinoma, melanoma, renal cell or head and neck cancer.

This clone was seen a few times. The table came from immunoSEQ multiplex PCR; TCRdb's copy has only in-frame clones and leaves some out. Of over 25,000 clones in the sample, about 81% were seen once. Deletions cut 0 bases from V and 8 bases from J, with 17 bases between. The germline gives CDR1 SGDLS, CDR2 YYNGEE. The CDR3 runs 15 residues. This specimen was CD4+ or CD8+ T cells sorted from blood, taken in a trial of the OX40 agonist ivuxolimab. The receptor comes from an adult with an advanced solid tumor such as melanoma, head and neck, liver or kidney cancer. V is TRBV9 and J is TRBJ1-2; D unresolved. The CDR3 DNA is TGTGCCAGCAGCGTAGGCCCAGATACCAGATGGGGCTACACCTTC. Amino acid sequence: CASSVGPDTRWGYTF.